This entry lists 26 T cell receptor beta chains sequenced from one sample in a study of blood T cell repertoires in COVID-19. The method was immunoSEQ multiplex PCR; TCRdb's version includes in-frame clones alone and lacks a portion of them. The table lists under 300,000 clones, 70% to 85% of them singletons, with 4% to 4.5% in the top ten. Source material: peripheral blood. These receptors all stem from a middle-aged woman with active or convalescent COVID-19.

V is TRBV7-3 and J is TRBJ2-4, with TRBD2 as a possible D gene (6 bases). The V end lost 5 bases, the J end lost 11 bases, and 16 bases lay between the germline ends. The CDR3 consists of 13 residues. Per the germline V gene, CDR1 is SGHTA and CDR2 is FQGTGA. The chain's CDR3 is CASSPFTGALQYF. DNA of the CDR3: TGTGCCAGCAGCCCGTTCACGGGAGCCCTTCAGTACTTC.

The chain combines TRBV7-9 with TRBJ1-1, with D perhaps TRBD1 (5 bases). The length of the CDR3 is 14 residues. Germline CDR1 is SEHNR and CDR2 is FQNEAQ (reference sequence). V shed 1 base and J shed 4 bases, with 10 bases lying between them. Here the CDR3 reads CASSLGGLATEAFF. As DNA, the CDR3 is TGTGCCAGCAGCTTAGGGGGCCTGGCCACTGAAGCTTTCTTT.

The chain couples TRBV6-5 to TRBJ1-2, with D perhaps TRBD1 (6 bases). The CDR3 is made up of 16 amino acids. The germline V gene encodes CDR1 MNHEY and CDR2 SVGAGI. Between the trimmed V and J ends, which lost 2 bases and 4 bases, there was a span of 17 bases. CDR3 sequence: CASSYSMGARSYGYTF. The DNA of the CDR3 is TGTGCCAGCAGTTACAGTATGGGGGCCAGGAGCTATGGCTACACCTTC.

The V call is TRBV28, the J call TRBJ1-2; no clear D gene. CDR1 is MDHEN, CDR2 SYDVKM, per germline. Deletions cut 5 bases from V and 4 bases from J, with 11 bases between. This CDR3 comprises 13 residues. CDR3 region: CASSIGGSYGYTF. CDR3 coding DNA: TGTGCCAGCAGTATAGGCGGTTCCTATGGCTACACCTTC.

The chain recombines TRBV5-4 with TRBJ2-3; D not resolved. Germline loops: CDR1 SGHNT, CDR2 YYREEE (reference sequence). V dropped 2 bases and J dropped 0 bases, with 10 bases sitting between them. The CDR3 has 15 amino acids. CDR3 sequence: CASSFGLLSTDTQYF. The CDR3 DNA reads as TGTGCCAGCAGCTTTGGGCTTCTTAGCACAGATACGCAGTATTTT.

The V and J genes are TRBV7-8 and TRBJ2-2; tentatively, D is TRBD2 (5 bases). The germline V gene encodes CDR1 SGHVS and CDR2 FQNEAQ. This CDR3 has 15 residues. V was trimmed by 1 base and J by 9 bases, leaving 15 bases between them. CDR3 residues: CASSLVRADIRELFF. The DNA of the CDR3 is TGTGCCAGCAGCTTAGTGAGGGCCGACATTAGGGAGCTGTTTTTT.

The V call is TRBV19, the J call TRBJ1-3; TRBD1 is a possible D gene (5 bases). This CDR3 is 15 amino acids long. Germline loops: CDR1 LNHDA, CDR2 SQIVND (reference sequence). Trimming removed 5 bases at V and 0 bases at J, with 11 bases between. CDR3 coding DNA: TGTGCCAGTAGTGAGACAGCCAGCTCTGGAAACACCATATATTTT. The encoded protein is CASSETASSGNTIYF.

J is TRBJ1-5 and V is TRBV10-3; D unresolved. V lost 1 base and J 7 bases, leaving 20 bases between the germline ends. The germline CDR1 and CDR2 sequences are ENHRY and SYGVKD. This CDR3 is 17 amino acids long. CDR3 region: CAISEFWALLRLQPQHF. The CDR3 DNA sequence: TGTGCCATCAGTGAGTTTTGGGCCCTCCTAAGGCTCCAGCCCCAGCATTTT.

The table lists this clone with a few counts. The CDR3 nucleotides read TGTGCCAGCAGCTTAGGTGACAGAAATTCACCCCTCCACTTT. Its translation: CASSLGDRNSPLHF. This sequence joins TRBV13 and TRBJ1-6; D might be TRBD1 (5 bases). Trimming stripped 0 bases from V and 7 bases from J, with 7 bases between. The germline V gene has CDR1 PRHDT and CDR2 FYEKMQ (reference sequence). The CDR3 extends over 14 amino acids.

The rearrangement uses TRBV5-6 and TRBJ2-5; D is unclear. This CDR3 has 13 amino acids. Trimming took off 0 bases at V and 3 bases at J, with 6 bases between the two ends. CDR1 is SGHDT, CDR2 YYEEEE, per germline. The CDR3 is CASSLAIEETQYF. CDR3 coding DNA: TGTGCCAGCAGCTTGGCTATTGAAGAGACCCAGTACTTC.

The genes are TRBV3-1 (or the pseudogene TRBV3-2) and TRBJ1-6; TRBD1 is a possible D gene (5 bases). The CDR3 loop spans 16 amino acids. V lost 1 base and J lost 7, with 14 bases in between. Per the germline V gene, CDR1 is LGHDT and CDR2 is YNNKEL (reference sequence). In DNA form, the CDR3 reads TGTGCCAGCAGCCAAGCCAGTTTTGGGGGGAATTCACCCCTCCACTTT. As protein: CASSQASFGGNSPLHF.

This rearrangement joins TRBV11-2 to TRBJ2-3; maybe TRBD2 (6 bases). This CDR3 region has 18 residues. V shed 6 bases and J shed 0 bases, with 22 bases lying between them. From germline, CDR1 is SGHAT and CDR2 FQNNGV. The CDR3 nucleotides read TGTGCCAGCAGAACTTGGGGTACGGGGAGGCAGAGCACAGATACGCAGTATTTT. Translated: CASRTWGTGRQSTDTQYF.

CDR3 DNA sequence: TGTGCCAGCAGTCAGGGACAGGGGGCCTCCTACGAGCAGTACGTC. Its protein is CASSQGQGASYEQYV. The V and J genes are TRBV28 and TRBJ2-7; the match to TRBD1 covers 12 bases. The trim removed 5 bases at V and 0 bases at J, leaving 2 bases unmatched. CDR3 length: 15 residues. CDR1 MDHEN and CDR2 SYDVKM come from the germline V gene.

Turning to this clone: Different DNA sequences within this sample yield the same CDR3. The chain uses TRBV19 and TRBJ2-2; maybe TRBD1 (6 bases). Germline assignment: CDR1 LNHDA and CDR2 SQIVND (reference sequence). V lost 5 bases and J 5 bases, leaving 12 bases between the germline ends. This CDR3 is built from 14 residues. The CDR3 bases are TGTGCCAGTAGTGTACAGGGTGGGACCGGGGAGCTGTTTTTT. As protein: CASSVQGGTGELFF. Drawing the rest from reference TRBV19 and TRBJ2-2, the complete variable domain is DGGITQSPKYLFRKEGQNVTLSCEQNLNHDAMYWYRQDPGQGLRLIYYSQIVNDFQKGDIAEGYSVSREKKESFPLTVTSAQKNPTAFYLCASSVQGGTGELFFGEGSRLTVL.

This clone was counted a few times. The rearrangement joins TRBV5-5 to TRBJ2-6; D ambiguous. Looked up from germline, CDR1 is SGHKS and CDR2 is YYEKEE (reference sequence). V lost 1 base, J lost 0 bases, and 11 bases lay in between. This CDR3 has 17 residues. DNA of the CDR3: TGTGCCAGCAGCTTGAATCAACTAAACTCTGGGGCCAACGTCCTGACTTTC. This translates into CASSLNQLNSGANVLTF.

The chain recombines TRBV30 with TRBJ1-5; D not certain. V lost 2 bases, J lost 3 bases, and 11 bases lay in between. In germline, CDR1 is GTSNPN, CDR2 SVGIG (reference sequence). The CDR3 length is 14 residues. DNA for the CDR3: TGTGCCTGGAGTTTCCAGGCCTCCAATCAGCCCCAGCATTTT. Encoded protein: CAWSFQASNQPQHF.

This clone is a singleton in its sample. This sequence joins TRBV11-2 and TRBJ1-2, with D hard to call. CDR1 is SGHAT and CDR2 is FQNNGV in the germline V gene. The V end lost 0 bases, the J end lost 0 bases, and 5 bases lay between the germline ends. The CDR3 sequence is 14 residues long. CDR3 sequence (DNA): TGTGCCAGCAGCTTAGATCTTGCTAACTATGGCTACACCTTC. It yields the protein CASSLDLANYGYTF.

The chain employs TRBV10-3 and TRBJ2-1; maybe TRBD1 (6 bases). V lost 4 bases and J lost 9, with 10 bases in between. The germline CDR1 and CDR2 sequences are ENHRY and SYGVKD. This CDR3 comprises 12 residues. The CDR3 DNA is TGTGCCATCAGTGGCTGGACAGTTGAGCAGTTCTTC. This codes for CAISGWTVEQFF.

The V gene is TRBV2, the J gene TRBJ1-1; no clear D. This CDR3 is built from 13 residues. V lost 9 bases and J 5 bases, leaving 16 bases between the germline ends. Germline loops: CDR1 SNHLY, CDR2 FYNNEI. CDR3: CASVDYRETEAFF. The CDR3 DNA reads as TGTGCCAGTGTAGATTACCGTGAAACTGAAGCTTTCTTT.

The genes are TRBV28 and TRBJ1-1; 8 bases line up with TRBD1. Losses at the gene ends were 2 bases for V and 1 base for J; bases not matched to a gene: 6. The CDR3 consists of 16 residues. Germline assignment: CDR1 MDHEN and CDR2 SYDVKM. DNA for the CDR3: TGTGCCAGCAGTTTAATTCAGGGGGCCGCGAACACTGAAGCTTTCTTT. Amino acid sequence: CASSLIQGAANTEAFF.

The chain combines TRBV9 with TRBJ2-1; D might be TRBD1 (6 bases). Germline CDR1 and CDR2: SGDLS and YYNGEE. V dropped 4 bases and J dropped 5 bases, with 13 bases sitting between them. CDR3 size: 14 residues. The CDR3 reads CASSFRAGDNEQFF. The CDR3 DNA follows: TGTGCCAGCAGCTTTCGAGCAGGGGACAATGAGCAGTTCTTC.

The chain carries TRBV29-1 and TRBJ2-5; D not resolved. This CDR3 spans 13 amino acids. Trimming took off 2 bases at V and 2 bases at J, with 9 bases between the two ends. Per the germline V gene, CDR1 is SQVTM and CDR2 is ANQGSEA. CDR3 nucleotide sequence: TGCAGCGTTGAACATCTAGAGCAAGAGACCCAGTACTTC. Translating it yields CSVEHLEQETQYF.

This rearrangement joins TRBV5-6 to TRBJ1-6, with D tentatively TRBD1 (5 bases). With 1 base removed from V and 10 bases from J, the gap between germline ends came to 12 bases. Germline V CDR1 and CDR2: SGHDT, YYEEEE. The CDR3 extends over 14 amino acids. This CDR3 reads CASSLRGRGSPLHF. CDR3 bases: TGTGCCAGCAGCTTGCGCGGAAGGGGATCACCCCTCCACTTT.

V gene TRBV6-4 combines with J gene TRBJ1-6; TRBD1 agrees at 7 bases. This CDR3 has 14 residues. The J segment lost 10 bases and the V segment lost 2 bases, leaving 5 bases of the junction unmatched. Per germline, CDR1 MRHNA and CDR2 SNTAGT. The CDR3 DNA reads TGTGCCAGCAGTGACACGAACAGGGGATCACCCCTCCACTTT. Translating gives CASSDTNRGSPLHF.

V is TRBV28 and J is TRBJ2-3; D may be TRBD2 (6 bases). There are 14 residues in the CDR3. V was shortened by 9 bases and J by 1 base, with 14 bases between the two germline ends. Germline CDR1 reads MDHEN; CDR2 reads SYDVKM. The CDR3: CASLEGQRTDTQYF. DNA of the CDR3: TGTGCCAGTTTGGAGGGGCAACGCACAGATACGCAGTATTTT.

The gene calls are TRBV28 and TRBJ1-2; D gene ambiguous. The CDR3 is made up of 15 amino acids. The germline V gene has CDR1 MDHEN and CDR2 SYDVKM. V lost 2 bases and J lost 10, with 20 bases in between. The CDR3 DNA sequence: TGTGCCAGCAGTTTACTGGCCCCCCGAACTAAGGACTACACCTTC. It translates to CASSLLAPRTKDYTF.